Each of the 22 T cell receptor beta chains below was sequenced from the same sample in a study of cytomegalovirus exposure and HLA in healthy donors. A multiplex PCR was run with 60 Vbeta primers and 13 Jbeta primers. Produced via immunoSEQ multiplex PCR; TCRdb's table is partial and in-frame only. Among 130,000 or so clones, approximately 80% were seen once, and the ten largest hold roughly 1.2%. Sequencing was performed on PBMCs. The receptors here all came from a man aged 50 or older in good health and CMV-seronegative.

CDR3 protein: CASSQYSGSPNEQFF. The CDR3 DNA reads as TGCGCCAGCAGCCAGTATAGCGGGAGCCCCAATGAGCAGTTCTTC. The chain has TRBV5-1 and TRBJ2-1, with 9 bases that match TRBD2. This CDR3 has 15 amino acids. V shed 4 bases, J shed 6 bases, and the junction held 8 bases outside the gene matches. Germline CDR1 and CDR2: SGHRS and YFSETQ.

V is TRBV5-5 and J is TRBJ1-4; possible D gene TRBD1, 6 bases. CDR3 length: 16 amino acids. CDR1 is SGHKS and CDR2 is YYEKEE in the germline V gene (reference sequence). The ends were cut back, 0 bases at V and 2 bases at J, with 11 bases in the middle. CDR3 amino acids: CASSLALGATNEKLFF. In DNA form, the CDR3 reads TGTGCCAGCAGCTTGGCGTTGGGGGCGACTAATGAAAAACTGTTTTTT.

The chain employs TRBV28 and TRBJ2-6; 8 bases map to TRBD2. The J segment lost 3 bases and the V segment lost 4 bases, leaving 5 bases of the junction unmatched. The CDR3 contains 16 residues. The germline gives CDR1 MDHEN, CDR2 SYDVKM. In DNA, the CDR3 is TGTGCCAGCAGTTCCCCTACTAGCGGTGGGGCCAACGTCCTGACTTTC. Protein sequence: CASSSPTSGGANVLTF.

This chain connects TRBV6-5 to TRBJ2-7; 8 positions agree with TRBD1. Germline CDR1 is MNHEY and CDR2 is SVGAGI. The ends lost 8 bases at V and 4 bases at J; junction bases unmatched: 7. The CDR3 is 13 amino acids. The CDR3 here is CASSQGARYEQYF. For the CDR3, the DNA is TGTGCCAGCTCCCAGGGGGCGAGATACGAGCAGTACTTC.

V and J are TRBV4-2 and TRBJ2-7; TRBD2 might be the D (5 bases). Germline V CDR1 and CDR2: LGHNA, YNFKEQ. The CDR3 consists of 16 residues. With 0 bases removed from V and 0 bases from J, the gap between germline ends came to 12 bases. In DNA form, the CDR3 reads TGTGCCAGCAGCCAAGAAGAGGGTCCCCCCTCCTACGAGCAGTACTTC. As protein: CASSQEEGPPSYEQYF.

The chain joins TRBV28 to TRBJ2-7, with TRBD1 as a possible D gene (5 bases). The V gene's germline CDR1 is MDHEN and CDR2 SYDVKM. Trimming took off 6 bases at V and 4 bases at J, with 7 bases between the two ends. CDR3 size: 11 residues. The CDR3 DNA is TGTGCCAGCAGCAGGGTTTACGAGCAGTACTTC. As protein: CASSRVYEQYF.

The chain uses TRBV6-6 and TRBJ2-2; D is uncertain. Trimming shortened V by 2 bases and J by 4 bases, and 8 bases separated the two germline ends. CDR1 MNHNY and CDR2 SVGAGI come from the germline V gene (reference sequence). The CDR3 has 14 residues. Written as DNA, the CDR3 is TGTGCCAGCAGTTACCTCTCGGGCACCGGGGAGCTGTTTTTT. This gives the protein CASSYLSGTGELFF.

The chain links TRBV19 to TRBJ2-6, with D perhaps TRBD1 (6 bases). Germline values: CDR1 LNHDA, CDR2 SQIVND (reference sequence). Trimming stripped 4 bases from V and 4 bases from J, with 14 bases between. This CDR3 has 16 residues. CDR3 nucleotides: TGTGCCAGTAGTAAGAACCCAGGGGTCGGGGCCAACGTCCTGACTTTC. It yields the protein CASSKNPGVGANVLTF. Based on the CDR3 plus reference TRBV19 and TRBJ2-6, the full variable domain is DGGITQSPKYLFRKEGQNVTLSCEQNLNHDAMYWYRQDPGQGLRLIYYSQIVNDFQKGDIAEGYSVSREKKESFPLTVTSAQKNPTAFYLCASSKNPGVGANVLTFGAGSRLTVL.

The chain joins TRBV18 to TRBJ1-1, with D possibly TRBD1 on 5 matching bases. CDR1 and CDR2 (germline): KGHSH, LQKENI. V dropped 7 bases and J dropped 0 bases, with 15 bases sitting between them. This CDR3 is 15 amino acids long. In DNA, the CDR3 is TGTGCCAGCTTCGGGGGGGGTTCTATGAACACTGAAGCTTTCTTT. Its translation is CASFGGGSMNTEAFF.

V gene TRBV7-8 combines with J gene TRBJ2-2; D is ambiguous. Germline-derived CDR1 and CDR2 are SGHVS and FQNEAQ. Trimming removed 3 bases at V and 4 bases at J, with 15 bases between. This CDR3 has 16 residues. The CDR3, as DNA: TGTGCCAGCAGCTTGAGGCAACCCTCAGCCACCGGGGAGCTGTTTTTT. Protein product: CASSLRQPSATGELFF.

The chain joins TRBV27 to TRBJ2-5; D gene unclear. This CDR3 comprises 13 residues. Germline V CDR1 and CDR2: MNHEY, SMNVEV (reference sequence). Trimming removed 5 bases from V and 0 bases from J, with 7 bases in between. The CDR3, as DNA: TGTGCCAGCAGTCGTCAGTACCAAGAGACCCAGTACTTC. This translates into CASSRQYQETQYF.

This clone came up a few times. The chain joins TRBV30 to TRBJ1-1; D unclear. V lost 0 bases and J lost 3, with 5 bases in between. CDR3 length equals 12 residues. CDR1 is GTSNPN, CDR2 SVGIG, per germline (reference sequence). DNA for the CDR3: TGTGCCTGGAGTGTACTAGACACTGAAGCTTTCTTT. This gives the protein CAWSVLDTEAFF.

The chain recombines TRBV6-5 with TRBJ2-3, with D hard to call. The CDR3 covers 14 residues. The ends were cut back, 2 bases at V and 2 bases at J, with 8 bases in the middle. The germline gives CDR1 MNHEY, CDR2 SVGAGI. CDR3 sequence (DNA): TGTGCCAGCAGTTACGGCAGATACACAGATACGCAGTATTTT. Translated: CASSYGRYTDTQYF.

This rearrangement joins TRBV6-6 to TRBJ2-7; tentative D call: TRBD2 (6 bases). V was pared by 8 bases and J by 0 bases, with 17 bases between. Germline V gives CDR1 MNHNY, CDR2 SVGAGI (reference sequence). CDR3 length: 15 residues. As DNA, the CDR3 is TGTGCCAGCTTACTAGGCGGGGTCTCCTCCTACGAGCAGTACTTC. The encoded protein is CASLLGGVSSYEQYF.

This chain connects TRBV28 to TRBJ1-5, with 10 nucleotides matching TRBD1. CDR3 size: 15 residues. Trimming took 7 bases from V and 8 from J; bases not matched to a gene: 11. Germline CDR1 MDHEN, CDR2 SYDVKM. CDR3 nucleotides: TGTGCCAGCACGACGGCGACAGGGGGCTTGGAGCCCCAGCATTTT. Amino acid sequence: CASTTATGGLEPQHF.

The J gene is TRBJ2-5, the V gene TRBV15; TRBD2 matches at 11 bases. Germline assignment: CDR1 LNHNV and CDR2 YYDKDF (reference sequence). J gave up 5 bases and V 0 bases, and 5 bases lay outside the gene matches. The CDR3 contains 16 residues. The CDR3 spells CATSRDQASGRETQYF. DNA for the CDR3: TGTGCCACCAGCAGAGATCAAGCTAGCGGGAGGGAGACCCAGTACTTC. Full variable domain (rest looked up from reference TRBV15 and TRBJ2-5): DAMVIQNPRYQVTQFGKPVTLSCSQTLNHNVMYWYQQKSSQAPKLLFHYYDKDFNNEADTPDNFQSRRPNTSFCFLDIRSPGLGDTAMYLCATSRDQASGRETQYFGPGTRLLVL.

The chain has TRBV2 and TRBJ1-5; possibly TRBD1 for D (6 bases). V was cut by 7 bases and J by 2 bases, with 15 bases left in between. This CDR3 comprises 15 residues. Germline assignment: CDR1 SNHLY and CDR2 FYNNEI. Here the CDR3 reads CASKVGGAGNQPQHF. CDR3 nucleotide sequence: TGTGCCAGCAAGGTTGGGGGCGCGGGCAATCAGCCCCAGCATTTT.

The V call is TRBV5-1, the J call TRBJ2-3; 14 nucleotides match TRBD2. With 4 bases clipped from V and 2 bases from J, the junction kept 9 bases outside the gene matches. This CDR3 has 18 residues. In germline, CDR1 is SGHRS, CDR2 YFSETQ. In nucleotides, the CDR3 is TGCGCCAGCAGCCTTACGACTAGCGGGAGGGCGCCCACAGATACGCAGTATTTT. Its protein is CASSLTTSGRAPTDTQYF.

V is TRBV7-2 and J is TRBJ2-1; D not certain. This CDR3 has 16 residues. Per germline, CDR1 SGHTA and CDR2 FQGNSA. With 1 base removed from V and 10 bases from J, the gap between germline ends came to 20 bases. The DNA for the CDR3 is TGTGCCAGCAGCTTAGGAACGGGTATGGCATCCGTCGAGCAGTTCTTC. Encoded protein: CASSLGTGMASVEQFF.

The CDR3 sequence is CATSETTNEKLFF. The CDR3 DNA sequence: TGTGCCACCTCGGAGACAACTAATGAAAAACTGTTTTTT. V is TRBV28 and J is TRBJ1-4; D not resolved. The CDR3 has 13 amino acids. V was shortened by 10 bases and J by 0 bases, with 9 bases between the two germline ends. Germline loops: CDR1 MDHEN, CDR2 SYDVKM.

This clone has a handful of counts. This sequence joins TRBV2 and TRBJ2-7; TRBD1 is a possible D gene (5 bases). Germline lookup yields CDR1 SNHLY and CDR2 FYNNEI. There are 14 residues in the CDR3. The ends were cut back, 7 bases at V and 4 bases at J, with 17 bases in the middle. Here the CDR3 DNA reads TGTGCCAGCAATTCGGCAGGGAAAGAATACGAGCAGTACTTC. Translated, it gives CASNSAGKEYEQYF.

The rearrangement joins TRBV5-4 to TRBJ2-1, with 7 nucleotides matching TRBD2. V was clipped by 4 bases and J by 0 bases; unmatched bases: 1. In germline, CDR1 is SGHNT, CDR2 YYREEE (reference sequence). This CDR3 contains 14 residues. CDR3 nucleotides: TGTGCCAGCAGCACGGGGGGCTCCTACAATGAGCAGTTCTTC. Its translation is CASSTGGSYNEQFF.